The source of this T cell receptor beta chain is a study of blood T cell repertoires in COVID-19. Study information: Acute and convalescent COVID-19 specimens originated in the United States, Italy and Spain. The analysed material was cDNA or gDNA that came from T cells, B-cell-depleted T cells, or PBMCs.

Original processing methods: The assay estimated nucleated cells by amplifying reference gene primers. Clones were read by immunoSEQ multiplex PCR, and TCRdb kept only the in-frame ones, dropping some. The V and J calls and clone size come from that table; D and trimming were worked out from the DNA. The table shows over 300,000 clones, with roughly 83% occurring only once. This CDR3 has 14 amino acids. Losses at the gene ends were 5 bases for V and 6 bases for J; bases not matched to a gene: 5. Germline values: CDR1 SNHLY, CDR2 FYNNEI. The rearrangement uses TRBV2 and TRBJ1-5, with 9 bases lining up with TRBD1. The material sequenced was peripheral blood. The source of this sequence is a woman aged 45-65 years with acute or convalescent COVID-19. In DNA form, the CDR3 reads TGTGCCAGCAGTAAGGACAGGGGCTCTCAGCCCCAGCATTTT. This translates into CASSKDRGSQPQHF.